The 18 T cell receptor beta chains below were found in one sample sequenced in a study of blood T cells in healthy people across ages. The use of a sample-barcoded 5' primer and a J-beta primer mix characterized a second PCR of 7 to 11 cycles. MiXCR, run by TCRdb on the 5' RACE reads, gives a single entry per CDR3 protein. Of around 1.5 million distinct CDR3 sequences in the sample, about 40% are singletons; the top ten hold 7% to 9.5%. The sequencing sample was made of blood. The source is a woman between 18 and 30 years old in good health.

The V call is TRBV29-1, the J call TRBJ1-2; the D is unclear. Germline CDR1 is SQVTM and CDR2 is ANQGSEA. CDR3 length equals 11 residues. V was trimmed by 5 bases and J by 4 bases, leaving 8 bases between them. CDR3 in DNA: TGCAGCGTTCTGAGCGGCTATGGCTACACCTTC. As protein: CSVLSGYGYTF.

The chain recombines TRBV3-1 with TRBJ2-3; perhaps TRBD2 as D (6 bases). Trimming left V 3 bases short and J 2 bases short, with 12 bases between. The CDR3 covers 15 residues. Germline assignment: CDR1 LGHDT and CDR2 YNNKEL (reference sequence). As DNA, the CDR3 is TGTGCCAGCAGCCACCCGGGAGACTACACAGATACGCAGTATTTT. This encodes CASSHPGDYTDTQYF.

This chain joins TRBV19 and TRBJ2-7; tentatively, D is TRBD1 (6 bases). Germline CDR1 reads LNHDA; CDR2 reads SQIVND (reference sequence). The V end was cut by 6 bases, the J end by 6 bases, with 18 bases between. The CDR3 covers 14 residues. CDR3 residues: CASRTDRSEGEQYF. The CDR3 coding sequence is TGTGCCAGTAGAACCGACAGGTCGGAAGGCGAGCAGTACTTC.

Regarding this clonotype: Mismatch with germline at one junction end may stem from a read error. V and J are TRBV20-1 and TRBJ1-5; a possible D gene is TRBD1 (5 bases). Germline loops: CDR1 DFQATT, CDR2 SNEGSKA (reference sequence). The CDR3 consists of 12 residues. The CDR3 DNA reads TGCAGTGCTAGCCCCGACCGACAGCTCCAGCATTTT. Amino acid sequence: CSASPDRQLQHF.

This clonotype was picked up a small number of times. The chain employs TRBV29-1 and TRBJ1-1; D not certain. The CDR3 runs to 13 residues. CDR1 and CDR2 from the germline V gene are SQVTM and ANQGSEA. Trimming removed 6 bases from V and 5 bases from J, with 16 bases in between. CDR3 nucleotides: TGCAGCGTGCCCCCGGGTAGGAAGACTGAAGCTTTCTTT. Its protein is CSVPPGRKTEAFF. Full variable domain (outside the CDR3, taken from reference TRBV29-1 and TRBJ1-1): SAVISQKPSRDICQRGTSLTIQCQVDSQVTMMFWYRQQPGQSLTLIATANQGSEATYESGFVIDKFPISRPNLTFSTLTVSNMSPEDSSIYLCSVPPGRKTEAFFGQGTRLTVV.

This chain connects TRBV5-1 to TRBJ2-5; TRBD2 aligns across 7 bases. The CDR3 sequence is 18 residues long. The J segment lost 5 bases and the V segment lost 0 bases, leaving 16 bases of the junction unmatched. The germline V gene has CDR1 SGHRS and CDR2 YFSETQ. The CDR3 region has the DNA TGCGCCAGCAGCTTGGCTTCGGCGGAGCGGGAACTTTTGGAGACCCAGTACTTC. The encoded protein is CASSLASAERELLETQYF.

J is TRBJ2-1 and V is TRBV11-2; 8 bases align to TRBD2. V lost 7 bases, J lost 3 bases, and 11 bases stayed unmatched. CDR1 and CDR2 (germline): SGHAT, FQNNGV. The length of the CDR3 is 16 residues. The CDR3 reads CASTRSGAGDYNEQFF. CDR3 sequence (DNA): TGTGCCAGCACCAGATCAGGAGCGGGGGACTACAATGAGCAGTTCTTC.

This clonotype appeared once. The rearrangement uses TRBV12-3 or TRBV12-4 and TRBJ2-1, with 7 bases fitting TRBD2. V gave up 3 bases and J gave up 7 bases; unmatched junction bases: 15. The CDR3 is made up of 17 amino acids. The CDR3 sequence: CASSFSLVGGVKNEQFF. CDR3 in DNA: TGTGCCAGCAGTTTTAGCCTCGTTGGGGGGGTGAAAAATGAGCAGTTCTTC.

V is TRBV2 and J is TRBJ1-5; possible D gene TRBD1, 5 bases. Per the germline V gene, CDR1 is SNHLY and CDR2 is FYNNEI. The CDR3 covers 14 residues. Trimming shortened V by 1 base and J by 3 bases, and 7 bases separated the two germline ends. CDR3 region: CASSEGRVNQPQHF. The CDR3 nucleotides are TGTGCCAGCAGTGAAGGCAGGGTCAATCAGCCCCAGCATTTT.

The genes are TRBV7-9 and TRBJ2-1; 13 nucleotides line up with TRBD2. CDR3 length: 18 residues. Germline lookup yields CDR1 SEHNR and CDR2 FQNEAQ (reference sequence). Trimming took 5 bases from V and 0 from J; bases not matched to a gene: 7. CDR3 sequence: CASSPGLAGTRSYNEQFF. The CDR3 coding sequence is TGTGCCAGCAGCCCGGGACTAGCGGGGACACGCTCCTACAATGAGCAGTTCTTC.

This clonotype has just a few counts. The V gene is TRBV9, the J gene TRBJ2-7, with TRBD2 identical over 7 bases. CDR3 length equals 13 residues. J was trimmed by 5 bases and V by 0 bases; bases with no gene match: 2. Germline loops: CDR1 SGDLS, CDR2 YYNGEE. CDR3 bases: TGTGCCAGCAGCGTAGGTGGGGGGGACGAGCAGTACTTC. Residues: CASSVGGGDEQYF.

The chain carries TRBV2 and TRBJ2-7; 7 nucleotides agree with TRBD2. The CDR3 length is 13 residues. J was trimmed by 1 base and V by 6 bases; bases with no gene match: 3. The germline V gene has CDR1 SNHLY and CDR2 FYNNEI. The CDR3 nucleotides are TGTGCCAGCAGCGGACTAGAATCCTACGAGCAGTACTTC. Its translation is CASSGLESYEQYF.

The gene calls are TRBV12-3 or TRBV12-4 and TRBJ2-1; 10 positions match TRBD1. Germline trimming cut 7 bases from V and 8 bases from J; bases unmatched to any gene: 8. This CDR3 has 14 amino acids. CDR3 bases: TGTGCCAGCACCCCCGGGACAGGGGTTGATGAGCAGTTCTTC. It codes for CASTPGTGVDEQFF.

This clonotype was observed at least ten times. The CDR3 is CAIGYRGRAQVSDTQYF. The CDR3 nucleotides read TGTGCCATCGGCTATCGCGGGAGGGCCCAAGTTTCAGATACGCAGTATTTT. The chain couples TRBV12-3 or TRBV12-4 to TRBJ2-3, with 9 bases lining up with TRBD2. The CDR3 totals 17 residues. J lost 4 bases, V lost 10 bases, and 18 bases had no gene match.

The CDR3 nucleotides are TGTGCCAGCACCCCCATGGCCGGCACAGATACGCAGTATTTT. Translated, it gives CASTPMAGTDTQYF. This chain connects TRBV2 to TRBJ2-3; D not resolved. There are 14 residues in the CDR3. The V gene's germline CDR1 is SNHLY and CDR2 FYNNEI. Trimming took off 7 bases at V and 1 base at J, with 12 bases between the two ends.

V and J are TRBV12-3 or TRBV12-4 and TRBJ2-3, with D tentatively TRBD2 (6 bases). Between the trimmed V and J ends, which lost 7 bases and 6 bases, there was a span of 17 bases. The CDR3 length is 14 residues. For the CDR3, the DNA is TGTGCCAGCACCGACCCCGGGGGTTCGGATACGCAGTATTTT. It yields the protein CASTDPGGSDTQYF.

The count of this clonotype is one. The chain joins TRBV6-1 to TRBJ2-3, with D possibly TRBD2 on 6 matching bases. Germline-derived CDR1 and CDR2 are MNHNS and SASEGT. The CDR3 runs 15 residues. Trimming removed 2 bases at V and 1 base at J, with 10 bases between. In DNA form, the CDR3 reads TGTGCCAGCAGTGAAAGGTGGGGGGGCACAGATACGCAGTATTTT. This codes for CASSERWGGTDTQYF.

Only a few counts were recorded for this clonotype. The chain uses TRBV5-4 and TRBJ2-3, with D perhaps TRBD1 or TRBD2 (5 bases each). V lost 6 bases and J lost 2, with 16 bases in between. CDR1 SGHNT and CDR2 YYREEE come from the germline V gene (reference sequence). The CDR3 runs 15 residues. The CDR3, as DNA: TGTGCCAGCACCTCCGGGACCCACCTCACAGATACGCAGTATTTT. Protein product: CASTSGTHLTDTQYF.